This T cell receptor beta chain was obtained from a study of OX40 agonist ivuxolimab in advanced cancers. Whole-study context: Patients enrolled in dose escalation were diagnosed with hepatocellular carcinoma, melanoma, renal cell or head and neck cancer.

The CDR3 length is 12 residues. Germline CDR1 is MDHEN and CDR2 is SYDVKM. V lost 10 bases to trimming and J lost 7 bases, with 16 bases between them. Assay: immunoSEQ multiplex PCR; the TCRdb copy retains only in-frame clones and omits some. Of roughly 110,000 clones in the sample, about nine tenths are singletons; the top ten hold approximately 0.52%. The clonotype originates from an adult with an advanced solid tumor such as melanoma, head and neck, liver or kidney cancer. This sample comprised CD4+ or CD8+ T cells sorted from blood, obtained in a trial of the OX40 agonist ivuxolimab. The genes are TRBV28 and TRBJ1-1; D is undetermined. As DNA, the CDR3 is TGTGCCACCTGTGGGGATTCGGTTGAAGCTTTCTTT. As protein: CATCGDSVEAFF.